This T cell receptor beta chain was documented in a study of tumor-infiltrating lymphocytes in primary liver carcinoma. Across the study: With diameters of roughly 4 to 11 cm, tumors were stage T1-T3 N0M0.

Study observations and caveats: All five tumor regions shared only about 8-25% of top clones.

Joint extraction of RNA and DNA used roughly 18-34 mg of bulk tissue that was unsorted. Patients had chronic HBV infection and were treatment-naive. Whichever tumor sample was examined, it had over 75% viable tumor cells. The CDR3 is 22 amino acids. Germline V gene data show CDR1 as LGHNA and CDR2 as YNFKEQ. Details on this clonotype: Its antigen is currently unknown. Mismatch with germline at one junction end may stem from a read error.

From roughly 0.45 ug total RNA, TCR beta cDNA was generated with a primer in the constant region. Slightly modified ARM-PCR with three nested multiplex PCR rounds yielded TCR beta libraries. Rounds one and two of PCR, each of around 11 cycles, were primed with TRBV1-TRBV30 forward primers and a C-beta reverse primer. TCRdb re-analysed the multiplex PCR reads in MiXCR, keeping a single row per CDR3 protein. Of 55,000 to 70,000 distinct CDR3 sequences listed, less than 75% are singletons. Sequencing used liver tumor tissue from sampling region 2. Described subset: tumor region T2, inferior pole. The chain links TRBV4-2 to TRBJ2-5, with 11 positions matching TRBD2. The TCR sequence derives from a man aged 40-49 years with primary liver carcinoma and hepatitis B virus infection. CDR3 in DNA: TGTGCCAGCAGCCAACTAGAGGGTGGACTAGCGGGTACACGAGCCTCCCAAGAGGCCCAGTACTTC. Amino acid sequence: CASSQLEGGLAGTRASQEAQYF.